The next 17 T cell receptor beta chains were all read from a single sample in a study of graft-versus-host responses after intestinal transplantation. The researchers put 200,000 CFSE-labeled responder cells into plates with 200,000 irradiated, violet-dye-labeled stimulator cells. TCRdb's copy holds only in-frame clones and misses some; the assay was immunoSEQ multiplex PCR. The table shows more than 15,000 clones, with approximately 40% occurring only once. The material was alloreactive CD8+ T cells from a mixed lymphocyte reaction culture, obtained before intestinal transplant. The subset denotes: CFSE-low proliferating T cells sorted from roughly 6-day pre-transplant mixed lymphocyte reaction (GvH or HvG direction). Source of these receptors: a human patient who received an intestinal transplant.

CDR3 sequence: CASSIDYGRFNYGYTF. The CDR3 region has the DNA TGTGCCAGTAGTATAGATTATGGTCGGTTTAACTATGGCTACACCTTC. This chain uses TRBV19 with TRBJ1-2; D not certain. Trimming removed 0 bases from V and 1 base from J, with 12 bases in between. The germline V gene encodes CDR1 LNHDA and CDR2 SQIVND (reference sequence). This CDR3 comprises 16 residues.

This clone was detected only a few times. Here the CDR3 reads CASSLMEGYEQYF. The CDR3 DNA reads TGTGCCAGCAGCTTAATGGAGGGGTACGAGCAGTACTTC. The V and J genes are TRBV7-7 and TRBJ2-7; perhaps TRBD2 as D (6 bases). This CDR3 has 13 amino acids. The germline CDR1 and CDR2 sequences are SSHAT and FNYEAQ (reference sequence). The V and J ends lost 2 bases and 4 bases respectively, with 9 bases between them. The variable domain in full, completed from reference TRBV7-7 and TRBJ2-7, reads GAGVSQSPRYKVTKRGQDVTLRCDPISSHATLYWYQQALGQGPEFLTYFNYEAQPDKSGLPSDRFSAERPEGSISTLTIQRTEQRDSAMYRCASSLMEGYEQYFGPGTRLTVT.

This rearrangement joins TRBV9 to TRBJ2-7; 7 nucleotides align to TRBD2. V gave up 4 bases and J gave up 3 bases; unmatched junction bases: 10. Germline V gives CDR1 SGDLS, CDR2 YYNGEE. This CDR3 has 15 amino acids. The CDR3 is CASSQVTSSLYEQYF. For the CDR3, the DNA is TGTGCCAGCAGCCAAGTGACTAGCTCTCTCTACGAGCAGTACTTC.

The V call is TRBV5-1, the J call TRBJ2-7, with D tentatively TRBD2 (6 bases). The V and J ends lost 1 base and 4 bases respectively, with 18 bases between them. This CDR3 spans 16 amino acids. Looked up from germline, CDR1 is SGHRS and CDR2 is YFSETQ. CDR3 amino acids: CASSLNLGLASYEQYF. The DNA for the CDR3 is TGCGCCAGCAGCTTGAACTTGGGACTCGCCTCTTACGAGCAGTACTTC.

The chain is built from TRBV23-1 and TRBJ2-2; D might be TRBD1 or TRBD2, each matching 5 bases. TRBV23-1 is placed among ORFs of uncertain function. Trimming removed 4 bases at V and 6 bases at J, with 6 bases between. The CDR3 is made up of 12 amino acids. The CDR3 coding sequence is TGCGCCAGCAGTCCGGGACCCGGGGAGCTGTTTTTT. Amino acids: CASSPGPGELFF.

This clone is labeled as medium-sized (0.01 to 0.1%). The J gene is TRBJ1-2, the V gene TRBV6-5, with 10 nucleotides matching TRBD1. Per the germline V gene, CDR1 is MNHEY and CDR2 is SVGAGI. This CDR3 has 15 amino acids. V lost 2 bases to trimming and J lost 8 bases; unmatched junction nucleotides: 8. This chain's CDR3 is CASSYATGGLYGYTF. Here the CDR3 DNA reads TGTGCCAGCAGTTACGCGACAGGGGGCCTCTACGGCTACACCTTC.

In its sample, this clone ranks as medium-sized. This chain joins TRBV27 and TRBJ2-1, with a possible D match to TRBD1 (6 bases). Germline CDR1 and CDR2: MNHEY and SMNVEV (reference sequence). V lost 7 bases to trimming and J lost 6 bases, with 10 bases between them. The CDR3 is 12 residues long. CDR3 sequence (DNA): TGTGCCAGCACCCAAGGGGGCAATGAGCAGTTCTTC. Its protein is CASTQGGNEQFF.

The chain couples TRBV23-1 to TRBJ1-1; D ambiguous. TRBV23-1 is assigned to the ORF class and has an uncertain function. The germline V and J ends were trimmed by 7 bases and 0 bases, with 21 bases remaining between them. The CDR3 runs 17 residues. CDR3 region: CASTADASILLNTEAFF. CDR3 DNA: TGCGCCAGCACTGCCGACGCCAGTATTCTTTTGAACACTGAAGCTTTCTTT.

This clone was counted between two and nine times. CDR3 sequence: CASSYSPSGSYEQYF. CDR3 nucleotide sequence: TGTGCCAGCAGTTACTCGCCTAGCGGTTCCTACGAGCAGTACTTC. This chain joins TRBV6-6 and TRBJ2-7, with 7 bases fitting TRBD2. With 0 bases clipped from V and 1 base from J, the junction kept 3 bases outside the gene matches. Per the germline V gene, CDR1 is MNHNY and CDR2 is SVGAGI (reference sequence). CDR3 length: 15 residues.

The chain recombines TRBV2 with TRBJ1-4; D possibly corresponds to TRBD1 (6 bases). CDR1 and CDR2 (germline): SNHLY, FYNNEI. V gave up 11 bases and J gave up 7 bases, with 35 bases separating them. The CDR3 spans 19 residues. The CDR3 bases are TGTGCCCGCCGCGTGGGGGGGGCTCTCATCGGGGTCGTCTTTGAAAAACTGTTTTTT. This codes for CARRVGGALIGVVFEKLFF.

The rearrangement links TRBV7-3 to TRBJ2-1; D gene ambiguous. The germline V and J ends were trimmed by 5 bases and 6 bases, with 11 bases remaining between them. Germline V gene lookup returns CDR1 SGHTA and CDR2 FQGTGA. CDR3 length: 13 residues. The chain's CDR3 is CASSPYERNEQFF. CDR3 in DNA: TGTGCCAGCAGCCCCTACGAACGCAATGAGCAGTTCTTC.

CDR3 sequence reads: CASSYILAGGASDTQYF. CDR3 coding DNA: TGTGCCAGTAGTTACATCCTGGCGGGAGGGGCCTCTGATACGCAGTATTTT. This chain connects TRBV19 to TRBJ2-3; 9 bases line up with TRBD2. The CDR3 contains 17 residues. Germline V gene sequence: CDR1 LNHDA, CDR2 SQIVND (reference sequence). V dropped 5 bases and J dropped 6; count of bases not matched to a gene: 15.

The rearrangement uses TRBV18 and TRBJ2-5; D is unresolved. The CDR3 extends over 11 amino acids. V was clipped by 3 bases and J by 5 bases, with 4 bases between them. Per the germline V gene, CDR1 is KGHSH and CDR2 is LQKENI. The CDR3: CASSPLETQYF. The CDR3 DNA follows: TGTGCCAGCTCACCTCTGGAGACCCAGTACTTC.

The gene calls are TRBV6-5 and TRBJ1-5, with no clear D. Germline CDR1 and CDR2: MNHEY and SVGAGI. CDR3 length: 14 amino acids. Trimming stripped 5 bases from V and 0 bases from J, with 8 bases between. The CDR3 nucleotides read TGTGCCAGCAGTGACGGATTTAGCAATCAGCCCCAGCATTTT. Translated: CASSDGFSNQPQHF.

This chain's CDR3 is CATSNLISYEQYF. The DNA of the CDR3 is TGTGCCACCAGCAACCTAATCTCCTACGAGCAGTACTTC. The chain has TRBV15 and TRBJ2-7; no clear D. From germline, CDR1 is LNHNV and CDR2 YYDKDF (reference sequence). This CDR3 has 13 amino acids. V lost 4 bases to trimming and J lost 0 bases, with 7 bases between them.

A few counts support this clone. V gene TRBV5-7 combines with J gene TRBJ2-5; D possibly corresponds to TRBD1 (5 bases). TRBV5-7 is placed among ORFs of uncertain function. Trimming took 3 bases from V and 6 from J, leaving 18 bases between them. The CDR3 loop spans 15 amino acids. This chain's CDR3 is CASSWSGLTLQTQYF. The CDR3 DNA follows: TGTGCCAGCAGCTGGTCAGGGCTGACCCTACAGACCCAGTACTTC.

This chain links TRBV7-9 with TRBJ2-2, with 7 bases aligning to TRBD2. V shed 5 bases and J 1 base; nucleotides not matched to a gene: 13. CDR1 and CDR2 (germline): SEHNR, FQNEAQ (reference sequence). CDR3 length: 18 residues. The CDR3 reads CASSDGRRPAENTGELFF. The CDR3 DNA follows: TGTGCCAGCAGCGACGGGAGGCGGCCCGCTGAGAACACCGGGGAGCTGTTTTTT.